The source of this T cell receptor (beta chain) is a study of Graves' ophthalmopathy and Graves' hyperthyroidism. This clonotype has a count of ten or more. RNA transcripts were the source from which TCR beta CDR3 regions were amplified. First-round RT-PCR relied on HTBI primers, and a second-round multiplex PCR came next. MiXCR was run by TCRdb on the multiplex PCR reads, yielding one entry per CDR3 protein. The table records some 350,000 distinct CDR3 sequences, about 15% of them present only once. The origin of this receptor is an adult woman with stable Graves' hyperthyroidism. Sequenced input: peripheral blood.

DNA for the CDR3: TGTGCCAGCGGAATCCAGGAGAACACTGAAGCTTTCTTT. Protein: CASGIQENTEAFF. The V gene is TRBV12-3 or TRBV12-4, the J gene TRBJ1-1, with D unclear. The CDR3 length is 13 residues. The V end lost 8 bases, the J end lost 1 base, and 11 bases lay between the germline ends.